This T cell receptor (beta chain) was identified in a study of blood T cell repertoires in COVID-19. Study background: Collection of acute and convalescent COVID-19 samples took place in the United States, Italy and Spain. The analysed material was cDNA or gDNA that came from T cells, B-cell-depleted T cells, or PBMCs.

A Seattle source enrolled patients during active infection and followed them longitudinally. The CDR3 has 14 amino acids. Germline loops: CDR1 LNHDA, CDR2 SQIVND (reference sequence). The V end lost 5 bases, the J end lost 1 base, and 12 bases lay between the germline ends. Study processing details: Reference gene primer amplification gave estimated nucleated cell counts. Using immunoSEQ multiplex PCR, the repertoire was profiled, and TCRdb retains in-frame clones only, with some absent. The V and J calls and the clone size are those of that table, but D and trimming were determined from the DNA. Here the sample spans approximately 330,000 clones, roughly 89% being singletons.

The sample consisted of peripheral blood. This receptor was taken from a woman aged 40 to 50 with COVID-19, enrolled during active disease. The V gene is TRBV19, the J gene TRBJ2-7, with D possibly TRBD2 on 6 matching bases. The DNA for the CDR3 is TGTGCCAGTAGTTCCTCCCGGGGGTCCTACGAGCAGTACTTC. Its translation: CASSSSRGSYEQYF.